The 23 T cell receptor beta chains listed next were all sequenced from one sample in a study of T cells after yellow fever vaccination. TCRdb reprocessed the 5' RACE reads via MiXCR and lists one record per CDR3 protein. The sample includes fewer than 650,000 distinct CDR3 sequences, around a fifth of them seen just once. Material: PBMCs, obtained roughly 20 days after the first yellow fever vaccination. Every receptor here comes from a man between 18 and 35 years old who received the YFV17D yellow fever vaccine.

The table lists this clonotype with a count of one. J is TRBJ2-3 and V is TRBV11-2, with D perhaps matching TRBD1 (6 bases). V was trimmed by 5 bases and J by 5 bases, leaving 20 bases between them. The CDR3 is 16 residues long. In germline, CDR1 is SGHAT, CDR2 FQNNGV. The CDR3 reads CASSPPWDTLLDTQYF. DNA for the CDR3: TGTGCCAGCAGCCCACCTTGGGACACCCTTTTAGATACGCAGTATTTT.

This clonotype was detected a few times. V usage is TRBV5-1 and J usage is TRBJ2-5; D is possibly TRBD2 (6 bases). From germline, CDR1 is SGHRS and CDR2 YFSETQ. The length of the CDR3 is 15 residues. V lost 0 bases to trimming and J lost 0 bases, with 9 bases between them. CDR3 region: CASSLGTTHQETQYF. CDR3 DNA sequence: TGCGCCAGCAGCTTGGGGACTACCCACCAAGAGACCCAGTACTTC.

This clonotype was detected many times. The J gene is TRBJ1-1, the V gene TRBV12-3 or TRBV12-4; TRBD1 matches 10 bases. Trimming removed 3 bases from V and 6 bases from J; junction bases left unmatched: 7. The CDR3 spans 15 residues. The CDR3 loop is CASSFGQGGVAEAFF. The CDR3 region has the DNA TGTGCCAGCAGTTTTGGACAGGGGGGTGTGGCTGAAGCTTTCTTT.

This clonotype was observed once. This chain links TRBV5-1 with TRBJ1-1, with TRBD1 identical over 7 bases. Germline V gives CDR1 SGHRS, CDR2 YFSETQ. The CDR3 is 15 residues long. The V and J ends lost 4 bases and 3 bases, in that order; junction bases with no gene match: 9. DNA of the CDR3: TGCGCCAGCAGCACTAGACAGGGAGGTTACACTGAAGCTTTCTTT. This sequence encodes CASSTRQGGYTEAFF.

This clonotype came up a few times. The rearrangement uses TRBV28 and TRBJ2-4; maybe TRBD1 (6 bases). There are 17 residues in the CDR3. The germline V gene encodes CDR1 MDHEN and CDR2 SYDVKM. V was pared by 7 bases and J by 1 base, with 20 bases between. CDR3 coding DNA: TGTGCCAGCAATATTCCATCCTCAGGGGAGGCCAAAAACATTCAGTACTTC. The encoded protein is CASNIPSSGEAKNIQYF.

This clonotype was seen more than once but under ten times. This rearrangement joins TRBV27 to TRBJ1-2; possible D gene TRBD1, 5 bases. The CDR3 has 15 residues. CDR1 and CDR2 from the germline V gene are MNHEY and SMNVEV (reference sequence). V lost 2 bases and J 4 bases, leaving 14 bases between the germline ends. For the CDR3, the DNA is TGTGCCAGCAGTTTAAGCGCAGGGCCGGGCTATGGCTACACCTTC. Translated, it gives CASSLSAGPGYGYTF.

This clonotype was found a few times. This chain connects TRBV6-1 to TRBJ2-7, with D possibly being TRBD1 or TRBD2 (7 bases each). The CDR3 consists of 15 residues. V was pared by 6 bases and J by 1 base, with 16 bases between. Germline values: CDR1 MNHNS, CDR2 SASEGT. CDR3 protein: CASRNSGTESYEQYF. The CDR3, as DNA: TGTGCCAGCAGGAACAGCGGGACAGAGTCCTACGAGCAGTACTTC.

This rearrangement joins TRBV5-6 to TRBJ1-6; the D gene is possibly TRBD1 (6 bases). From germline, CDR1 is SGHDT and CDR2 YYEEEE. Trimming took 4 bases from V and 7 from J, leaving 15 bases between them. CDR3 size: 15 residues. The CDR3 DNA sequence: TGTGCCAGCAGCAGGCAGGGGTTAGCAAATTCACCCCTCCACTTT. It yields the protein CASSRQGLANSPLHF.

The chain is built from TRBV29-1 and TRBJ1-5; 9 bases fit TRBD1. V lost 5 bases and J lost 5; bases outside the gene matches: 7. Germline CDR1 is SQVTM and CDR2 is ANQGSEA. This CDR3 contains 14 residues. The CDR3 DNA reads TGCAGCGTTCGGGGGACAGGGTTCGATCAGCCCCAGCATTTT. Residues: CSVRGTGFDQPQHF.

The V gene is TRBV3-1, the J gene TRBJ2-3, with TRBD2 matching 11 bases. CDR3 size: 17 residues. Germline CDR1 LGHDT, CDR2 YNNKEL (reference sequence). Trimming took 5 bases from V and 4 from J; bases not matched to a gene: 11. The CDR3 DNA reads as TGTGCCAGCAGCAACCGACTAGCGGGGCTTTGGTCAGATACGCAGTATTTT. This sequence encodes CASSNRLAGLWSDTQYF.

The table lists this clonotype with many counts. The CDR3 bases are TGTGCCAGCAGCCCCGGACTAGTACCGTACCAAGAGACCCAGTACTTC. It is translated as CASSPGLVPYQETQYF. The gene calls are TRBV7-2 and TRBJ2-5; 7 bases align to TRBD2. Germline-derived CDR1 and CDR2 are SGHTA and FQGNSA. There are 16 residues in the CDR3. V was clipped by 5 bases and J by 0 bases; unmatched bases: 9.

The chain uses TRBV7-2 and TRBJ1-1; D ambiguous. Trimming pared 4 bases from V and 2 bases from J, leaving 17 bases between. This CDR3 is built from 16 residues. The germline V gene has CDR1 SGHTA and CDR2 FQGNSA. This chain's CDR3 is CASSWASGELNTEAFF. CDR3 nucleotide sequence: TGTGCCAGCAGCTGGGCGTCCGGTGAGCTTAACACTGAAGCTTTCTTT.

The V and J genes are TRBV20-1 and TRBJ2-3, with D uncertain. CDR3 length equals 15 residues. The V gene lost 3 bases and the J gene lost 0 bases, with 13 bases spanning the gap. Germline V gene sequence: CDR1 DFQATT, CDR2 SNEGSKA (reference sequence). This CDR3 reads CSASDLASSTDTQYF. CDR3 sequence (DNA): TGCAGTGCTAGTGACCTCGCCTCTAGCACAGATACGCAGTATTTT.

This clonotype came up a few times. This sequence joins TRBV6-5 and TRBJ2-2; TRBD1 aligns across 7 bases. The CDR3 loop spans 17 amino acids. Per germline, CDR1 MNHEY and CDR2 SVGAGI. J lost 4 bases, V lost 0 bases, and 8 bases had no gene match. In DNA, the CDR3 is TGTGCCAGCAGTTACTCGGTCGGGACAGAGTCCACCGGGGAGCTGTTTTTT. Its translation is CASSYSVGTESTGELFF.

V is TRBV10-3 and J is TRBJ2-2, with D hard to call. V was trimmed by 3 bases and J by 1 base, leaving 6 bases between them. The length of the CDR3 is 14 residues. From germline, CDR1 is ENHRY and CDR2 SYGVKD. CDR3: CAISDRQNTGELFF. CDR3 nucleotides: TGTGCCATCAGTGATAGACAGAACACCGGGGAGCTGTTTTTT.

The chain's CDR3 is CASRYSPNTEAFF. CDR3 nucleotide sequence: TGTGCCAGCCGTTACAGCCCGAACACTGAAGCTTTCTTT. V gene TRBV2 combines with J gene TRBJ1-1; no clear D. V was trimmed by 8 bases and J by 1 base, leaving 11 bases between them. Per germline, CDR1 SNHLY and CDR2 FYNNEI. This CDR3 has 13 amino acids.

This clonotype was recorded at least ten times. This chain joins TRBV20-1 and TRBJ2-5, with TRBD2 matching over 8 bases. Germline lookup yields CDR1 DFQATT and CDR2 SNEGSKA (reference sequence). V lost 0 bases to trimming and J lost 4 bases; unmatched junction nucleotides: 7. The CDR3 totals 15 residues. The CDR3 spells CSARDGTSILETQYF. The DNA of the CDR3 is TGCAGTGCTAGAGATGGGACTAGTATTTTAGAGACCCAGTACTTC.

The chain recombines TRBV6-1 with TRBJ2-6, with D tentatively TRBD1 (7 bases). Germline assignment: CDR1 MNHNS and CDR2 SASEGT. V was cut by 6 bases and J by 2 bases, with 14 bases left in between. This CDR3 is 16 amino acids long. The CDR3 loop is CASRQGTSTGANVLTF. The CDR3, as DNA: TGTGCCAGCAGACAGGGGACTTCCACTGGGGCCAACGTCCTGACTTTC.

The gene calls are TRBV27 and TRBJ2-7, with 14 bases aligning to TRBD2. The ends lost 4 bases at V and 3 bases at J; junction bases unmatched: 5. Per the germline V gene, CDR1 is MNHEY and CDR2 is SMNVEV (reference sequence). The CDR3 consists of 16 residues. CDR3 loop: CASSSRTSGGFYEQYF. The CDR3 DNA sequence: TGTGCCAGCAGTTCACGGACTAGCGGGGGGTTCTACGAGCAGTACTTC.

The chain couples TRBV6-2 or TRBV6-3 to TRBJ2-7; the D gene is possibly TRBD1 (5 bases). The V and J ends lost 0 bases and 3 bases respectively, with 6 bases between them. Germline V gene lookup returns CDR1 MNHEY and CDR2 SVGEGT. The CDR3 is 13 residues long. The chain's CDR3 is CASSYSDSYEQYF. CDR3 bases: TGTGCCAGCAGTTACTCCGACAGCTACGAGCAGTACTTC.

This clonotype appeared a few times. The CDR3 sequence is CASSQDLGTSGGASVYNEQFF. Here the CDR3 DNA reads TGTGCCAGCAGCCAAGATCTTGGGACTAGCGGGGGGGCGTCGGTTTACAATGAGCAGTTCTTC. The rearrangement links TRBV4-2 to TRBJ2-1; 16 bases align to TRBD2. The ends lost 0 bases at V and 4 bases at J; junction bases unmatched: 12. Germline CDR1 is LGHNA and CDR2 is YNFKEQ. The CDR3 runs to 21 residues.

This clonotype has just a few counts. The rearrangement uses TRBV6-6 and TRBJ2-7; tentatively, D is TRBD1 (5 bases). CDR1 is MNHNY, CDR2 SVGAGI, per germline (reference sequence). The CDR3 is made up of 13 amino acids. V was pared by 8 bases and J by 6 bases, with 17 bases between. The CDR3 DNA reads as TGTGCCAGCCATGAGAACCCTACAGGCGAGCAGTACTTC. Translation: CASHENPTGEQYF.

To note about this clonotype: Germline and junction disagree at one end, which may indicate a read error. The chain employs TRBV5-6 and TRBJ2-5; D gene uncertain. Per germline, CDR1 SGHDT and CDR2 YYEEEE. This CDR3 spans 11 amino acids. CDR3 DNA sequence: TGTGCCAGCAGCTTCGACGAGACCCAGAACTTC. Translation gives CASSFDETQNF.